Following are 7 T cell receptor beta chains from one sample sequenced in a study of early T cells in non-severe SARS-CoV-2 infection (dated by TCRdb to the early 2020s). Libraries were prepared through 5' RACE. The sequencer was a NextSeq 500. TCRdb applied fastp at Q25 and MiXCR to the public reads, then kept only in-frame beta chains. Each CDR3 protein gets just one entry, which takes the most common genes and DNA from the rows behind it. In all, the sample holds 55,000 to 70,000 distinct CDR3 sequences, and more than 10% of those were seen once. In total, the top ten clones hold roughly 1.2% of the sample. This material consisted of whole blood, taken at baseline. The receptors originated from an adult who was a healthcare worker with PCR-confirmed SARS-CoV-2 infection or an uninfected control (not recorded which). The donor label of this sample is uncertain.

The CDR3 DNA reads TGTGCCAGCAGTGACCCGACTAGCGGGGGGCCGATGAATGAGCAGTTCTTC. Its protein product is CASSDPTSGGPMNEQFF. The J gene is TRBJ2-1, the V gene TRBV25-1, with 13 bases fitting TRBD2. V dropped 3 bases and J dropped 7; count of bases not matched to a gene: 9. There are 17 residues in the CDR3. Germline V gene sequence: CDR1 MGHDK, CDR2 SYGVNS.

J is TRBJ1-6 and V is TRBV6-1; D unclear. V lost 5 bases, J lost 10 bases, and 12 bases lay in between. CDR1 and CDR2 from the germline V gene are MNHNS and SASEGT. The CDR3 is 13 amino acids. The CDR3 nucleotides are TGTGCCAGCAGTACAGAGAGGCGGTCACCCCTCCACTTT. Translating it yields CASSTERRSPLHF.

This clonotype was counted at least ten times. The V and J genes are TRBV12-3 or TRBV12-4 and TRBJ2-7; unclear D gene. The CDR3 loop spans 13 amino acids. The ends were cut back, 3 bases at V and 4 bases at J, with 10 bases in the middle. The CDR3 nucleotides are TGTGCCAGCAGTTTGAATCCGGATTACGAGCAGTACGTC. This translates into CASSLNPDYEQYV.

This clonotype turned up a few times. The genes are TRBV4-2 and TRBJ2-3; 9 nucleotides align to TRBD1. Trimming removed 3 bases from V and 3 bases from J; junction bases left unmatched: 7. CDR3 length equals 16 residues. Germline V gene lookup returns CDR1 LGHNA and CDR2 YNFKEQ. Written as DNA, the CDR3 is TGTGCCAGCAGCCAGGGACAGGGTGGACTGACAGATACGCAGTATTTT. It codes for CASSQGQGGLTDTQYF.

In this sample, this clonotype turned up a few times. The chain combines TRBV27 with TRBJ1-6, with D hard to call. The CDR3 has 17 residues. V lost 5 bases and J 3 bases, leaving 17 bases between the germline ends. Germline V gene lookup returns CDR1 MNHEY and CDR2 SMNVEV (reference sequence). Written as DNA, the CDR3 is TGTGCCAGCAGTCGCAATGAGCAAGGGTACTATAATTCACCCCTCCACTTT. Protein: CASSRNEQGYYNSPLHF.

The chain recombines TRBV5-1 with TRBJ2-1, with TRBD1 identical over 11 bases. CDR3 length: 16 residues. V lost 4 bases, J lost 1 base, and 4 bases stayed unmatched. CDR1 is SGHRS, CDR2 YFSETQ, per germline. CDR3 sequence (DNA): TGCGCCAGCAGCATGGGACAGGGGGAATCCTACAATGAGCAGTTCTTC. Amino acid sequence: CASSMGQGESYNEQFF.

This rearrangement joins TRBV12-3 or TRBV12-4 to TRBJ2-5; TRBD2 matches 10 bases. V lost 4 bases and J lost 1; bases outside the gene matches: 0. The CDR3 is made up of 14 amino acids. CDR3 residues: CASSSSGGQETQYF. CDR3 nucleotide sequence: TGTGCCAGCAGTTCTAGCGGGGGCCAAGAGACCCAGTACTTC.